The clone carrying this T cell receptor (beta chain) was seen only a few times. The data belong to a study of cytomegalovirus exposure and HLA in healthy donors. PCR amplification relied on 60 Vbeta primers (plus 13 Jbeta primers). Generated by immunoSEQ multiplex PCR, the TCRdb table keeps only in-frame clones and is missing some. The sample contains approximately 120,000 clones, 10% to 13% of which appear only once. V shed 2 bases, J shed 1 base, and the junction held 3 bases outside the gene matches. CDR3 length: 15 amino acids. Germline V gene lookup returns CDR1 SNHLY and CDR2 FYNNEI. The receptor was derived from a young woman in good health and CMV-seropositive. The chain is built from TRBV2 and TRBJ1-1, with 8 bases fitting TRBD1. Source material: PBMCs. The CDR3 loop reads CASSERDRKNTEAFF. For the CDR3, the DNA is TGTGCCAGCAGTGAAAGGGACAGGAAGAACACTGAAGCTTTCTTT.